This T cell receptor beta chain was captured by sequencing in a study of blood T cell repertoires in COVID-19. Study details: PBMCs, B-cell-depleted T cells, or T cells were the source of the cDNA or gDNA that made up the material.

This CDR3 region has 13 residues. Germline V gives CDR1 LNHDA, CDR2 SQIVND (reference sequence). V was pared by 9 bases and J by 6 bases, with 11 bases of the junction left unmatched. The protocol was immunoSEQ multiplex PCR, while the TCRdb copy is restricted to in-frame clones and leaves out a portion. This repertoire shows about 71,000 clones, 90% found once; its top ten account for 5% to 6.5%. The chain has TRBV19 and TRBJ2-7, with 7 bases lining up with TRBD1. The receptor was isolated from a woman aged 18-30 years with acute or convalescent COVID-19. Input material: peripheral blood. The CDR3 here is CASAQDRRSEQYF. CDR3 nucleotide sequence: TGTGCCAGCGCCCAGGACAGGCGAAGCGAGCAGTACTTC.